The clone carrying this TCR beta chain was seen at least ten times. Its specificity is not known. These data come from a study of human T cells and chemical hapten exposure. Looking at the study overall: Predominantly women, the patients had alopecia areata, totalis or universalis.

TCRdb reprocessed the RACE reads with MiXCR, giving one entry per CDR3 protein. The sample includes tens of thousands of distinct CDR3 sequences, more than 8% of them seen just once. Time point reported: patch test 1, 2 weeks after DPC sensitization. Sample treatment: therapeutic diphenylcyclopropenone sensitization with weekly scalp DPC. Someone pulled total RNA out of unfractionated whole blood. Study-level points and caveats: While controls formed fewer of them, expanded TCRs formed significantly more large CDR3 similarity clusters. In the PT1 data, expanded TCR counts showed a positive correlation with patch test score.

Trimming took off 2 bases at V and 4 bases at J, with 17 bases between the two ends. The CDR3 runs to 16 residues. The receptor comes from a woman in her thirties or forties with alopecia areata. Some clones in this sample may be carry-over from other donors' samples. The chain joins TRBV12-3 or TRBV12-4 to TRBJ1-1; no definite D call. Sequencing was performed on whole blood, taken in connection with sensitization to the hapten diphenylcyclopropenone (DPC). CDR3 sequence (DNA): TGTGCCAGCAGTTTACCTTTCGGCTTGTTGGGCACTGAAGCTTTCTTT. It yields the protein CASSLPFGLLGTEAFF.